Listed below are T cell receptor beta chains from one sample, sequenced in a study of shared clonotypes between healthy human individuals. Method: immunoSEQ multiplex PCR; TCRdb's copy keeps in-frame clones and lacks some. This table holds about 96,000 clones, around half found once. The sample taken for sequencing was PBMCs. Receptors were obtained from a woman in her 40s in good health. Some clones in this sample may be carry-over from other donors' samples. The CDR3 runs from the conserved cysteine through the conserved F or W. A D gene is named only where the DNA matches it firmly. Only part of the rows carry a size: once, few, many, or a class if the clone is expanded.

>14|.|TRBV5-1|TRBJ2-3|.
TGCGCCAGCAGCTTGTCGGACAAGGGGGATACGCAGTATTTT
CASSLSDKGDTQYF
>13|TRBD1|TRBV7-3|TRBJ2-5|.
TGTGCCAGCAGCCCTGGACAGGGGGAGACCCAGTACTTC
CASSPGQGETQYF
>13|.|TRBV5-1|TRBJ1-5|.
TGCGCCAGCAGCCCGGCCCCTAATCAGCCCCAGCATTTT
CASSPAPNQPQHF
>12|.|TRBV30|TRBJ1-4|.
TGTGCCTGGAGTGAACCCACTGAAAAACTGTTTTTT
CAWSEPTEKLFF
>16|.|TRBV18|TRBJ2-5|few
TGTGCCAGCTCACGAGTGCCAGGGGGGATCCAAGAGACCCAGTACTTC
CASSRVPGGIQETQYF
>13|.|TRBV9|TRBJ2-5|few
TGTGCCAGCAGCGTAGGGCAGGGAGAGACCCAGTACTTC
CASSVGQGETQYF
>18|.|TRBV28|TRBJ2-3|.
TGTGCCAGCACTCGCCCCCCGACAAGATGCACTAGCACAGATACGCAGTATTTT
CASTRPPTRCTSTDTQYF
>13|TRBD2|TRBV29-1|TRBJ2-1|.
TGCAGCGTCGTTACTAGCGGGAGTGTAGTACAGTTCTTC
CSVVTSGSVVQFF
>11|.|TRBV30|TRBJ2-1|once
TGTGCCTGGGCCAGGGAAAATGAGCAGTTCTTC
CAWARENEQFF
>15|TRBD2|TRBV5-1|TRBJ2-7|many
TGCGCCAGCAGCTCGGGAAGTAGCGGGGGCCTCGAGCAGTACTTC
CASSSGSSGGLEQYF
>14|TRBD2|TRBV6-1|TRBJ2-7|.
TGTGCCAGCAGTGCAGCGGGAGTTTCGTACGAGCAGTACTTC
CASSAAGVSYEQYF
>12|.|TRBV28|TRBJ2-1|many
TGTGCCAGCAGGCCAGGTCGGCATGAGCAGTTCTTC
CASRPGRHEQFF
>16|TRBD1|TRBV5-1|TRBJ1-2|.
TGCGCCAGCAGCCCGAGACGGACAGGGGGGTACAATGGCTACACCTTC
CASSPRRTGGYNGYTF
>15|.|TRBV5-6|TRBJ2-5|.
TGTGCCAGCAGCTTCAGAACGGCGGAGGGCGGGACCCAGTACTTC
CASSFRTAEGGTQYF
>15|.|TRBV5-1|TRBJ2-1|.
TGCGCCAGCAGCCCTACTCCGAGCTCCTACAATGAGCAGTTCTTC
CASSPTPSSYNEQFF
>14|.|TRBV9|TRBJ2-1|few
TGTGCCAGCAGCGTAGATAGGAGGGCCCCTGAGCAGTTCTTC
CASSVDRRAPEQFF
>14|.|TRBV6-6|TRBJ2-4|.
TGTGCCAGCAGTGGCAATCTAGCCAAAAACATTCAGTACTTC
CASSGNLAKNIQYF
>11|.|TRBV5-6|TRBJ2-7|.
TGTGCCAGCAGCGTTCTAAACGAGCAGTACTTC
CASSVLNEQYF
>14|TRBD2|TRBV19|TRBJ2-1|.
TGTGCCAGTAGTCCCGGTCGGGAGGGCAATGAGCAGTTCTTC
CASSPGREGNEQFF
>12|.|TRBV25-1|TRBJ2-7|.
TGTGCCAGCAGGGGCCCCGTAAACGAGCAGTACTTC
CASRGPVNEQYF
>15|.|TRBV28|TRBJ1-5|.
TGTGCCAGCAGTTTAAGAGCATATAGCAATCAGCCCCAGCATTTT
CASSLRAYSNQPQHF
>14|.|TRBV7-2|TRBJ1-1|many
TGTGCCAGCAGCTTAGGAGGGGCGAACACTGAAGCTTTCTTT
CASSLGGANTEAFF
>16|TRBD2|TRBV27|TRBJ2-1|few
TGTGCCAGCAGTTTTATTCCACTAGCGACCTACAATGAGCAGTTCTTC
CASSFIPLATYNEQFF
>13|.|TRBV18|TRBJ1-1|many
TGTGCCAGCTCACCACGGACTGGGTGGGAAGCTTTCTTT
CASSPRTGWEAFF